This T cell receptor (beta chain) was identified during a study of cytomegalovirus exposure and HLA in healthy donors. Study overall: Falling in the Caucasian-associated ancestry cluster were 81% of some 400 genotyped donors.

For this clone: Its antigen is not known.

With 60 Vbeta and 13 Jbeta primers, the PCR was carried out. Profiling relied on immunoSEQ multiplex PCR, and the TCRdb table lists in-frame clones only, not all of them. The sample contains about 190,000 clones, over 75% of which appear only once. The CDR3 is 16 amino acids. Per the germline V gene, CDR1 is MNHEY and CDR2 is SVGAGI. V lost 0 bases, J lost 6 bases, and 15 bases lay in between. General study points: Later, TCR association rates were found to vary by HLA locus, highest for DRB1 and lowest for HLA-C. In the analysis, some V segments, TRBV6-2 and TRBV6-3 included, were excluded as indistinguishable. A previous analysis found most TCR beta V segments productive roughly 90% or roughly 30% of the time.

The TCR originated in a woman aged 50 to 60 in good health and CMV-seropositive. The specimen was PBMCs. The gene calls are TRBV6-5 and TRBJ2-1; D may be TRBD2 (5 bases). The CDR3 DNA reads as TGTGCCAGCAGTTACTCGAACCGGGGTGGGAGCAATGAGCAGTTCTTC. This encodes CASSYSNRGGSNEQFF.